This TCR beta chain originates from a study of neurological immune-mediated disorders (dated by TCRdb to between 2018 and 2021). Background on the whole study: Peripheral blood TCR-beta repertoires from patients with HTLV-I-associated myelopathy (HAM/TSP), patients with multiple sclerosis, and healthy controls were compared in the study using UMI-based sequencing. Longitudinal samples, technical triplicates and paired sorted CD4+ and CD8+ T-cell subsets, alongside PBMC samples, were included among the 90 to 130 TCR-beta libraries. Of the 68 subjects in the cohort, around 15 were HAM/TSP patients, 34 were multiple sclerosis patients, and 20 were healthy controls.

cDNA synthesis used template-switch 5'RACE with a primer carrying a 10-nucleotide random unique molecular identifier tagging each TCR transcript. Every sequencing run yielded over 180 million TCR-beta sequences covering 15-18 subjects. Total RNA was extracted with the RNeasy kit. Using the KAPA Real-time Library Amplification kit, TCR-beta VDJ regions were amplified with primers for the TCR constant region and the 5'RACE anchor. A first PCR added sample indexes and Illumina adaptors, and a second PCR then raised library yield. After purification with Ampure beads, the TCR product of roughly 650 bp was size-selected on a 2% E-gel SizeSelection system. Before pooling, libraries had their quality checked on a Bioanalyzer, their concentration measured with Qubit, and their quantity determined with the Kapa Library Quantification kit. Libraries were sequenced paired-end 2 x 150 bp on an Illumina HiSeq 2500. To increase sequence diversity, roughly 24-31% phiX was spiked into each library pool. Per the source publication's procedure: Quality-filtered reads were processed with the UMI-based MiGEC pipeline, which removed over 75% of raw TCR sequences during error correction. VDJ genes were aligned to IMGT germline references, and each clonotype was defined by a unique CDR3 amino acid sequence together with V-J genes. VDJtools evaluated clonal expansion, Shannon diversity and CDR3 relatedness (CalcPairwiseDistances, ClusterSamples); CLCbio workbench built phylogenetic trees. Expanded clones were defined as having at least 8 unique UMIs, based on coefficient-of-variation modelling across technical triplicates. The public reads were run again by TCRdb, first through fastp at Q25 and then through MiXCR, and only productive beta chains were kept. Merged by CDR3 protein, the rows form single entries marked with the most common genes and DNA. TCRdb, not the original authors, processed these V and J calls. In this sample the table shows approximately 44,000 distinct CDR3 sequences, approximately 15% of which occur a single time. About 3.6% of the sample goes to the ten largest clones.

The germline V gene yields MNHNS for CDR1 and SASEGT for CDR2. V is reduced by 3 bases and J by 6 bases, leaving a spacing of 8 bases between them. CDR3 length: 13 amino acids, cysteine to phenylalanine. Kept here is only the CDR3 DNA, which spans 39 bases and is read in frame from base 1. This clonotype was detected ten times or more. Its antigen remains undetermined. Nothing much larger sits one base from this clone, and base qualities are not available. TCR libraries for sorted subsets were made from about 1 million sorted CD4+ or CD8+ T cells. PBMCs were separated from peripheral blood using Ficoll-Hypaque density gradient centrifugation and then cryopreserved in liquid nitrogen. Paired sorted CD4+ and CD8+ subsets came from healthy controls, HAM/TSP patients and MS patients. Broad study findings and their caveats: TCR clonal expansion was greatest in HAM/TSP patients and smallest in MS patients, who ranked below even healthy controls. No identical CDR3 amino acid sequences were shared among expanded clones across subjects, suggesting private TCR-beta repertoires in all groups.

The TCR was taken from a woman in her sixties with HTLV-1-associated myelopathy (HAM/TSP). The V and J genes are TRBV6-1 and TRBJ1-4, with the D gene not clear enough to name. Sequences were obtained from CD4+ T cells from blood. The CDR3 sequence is CASSEGGHEKLFF. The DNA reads TGTGCCAGCAGTGAGGGCGGTCATGAAAAACTGTTTTTT.